Presented here are 4 T cell receptor beta chains from one specimen sequenced in a study of shared clonotypes between healthy human individuals. Sequencing used immunoSEQ multiplex PCR; TCRdb keeps in-frame clones, though not all of them. The table has fewer than 1.8 million clones, around 98.5% seen once. Sequencing was done on a sample of naive CD4+ T cells sorted from blood. Subset meaning: CD45RA+ positively selected. The receptors were sampled from a man in his thirties or forties in good health.

The chain couples TRBV7-9 to TRBJ2-2, with TRBD1 identical over 9 bases. V was pared by 5 bases and J by 6 bases, with 7 bases of the junction left unmatched. Germline assignment: CDR1 SEHNR and CDR2 FQNEAQ (reference sequence). This CDR3 is 15 amino acids long. The CDR3 loop is CASSRAGTGPGELFF. The CDR3 coding sequence is TGTGCCAGCAGCCGTGCCGGGACAGGGCCCGGGGAGCTGTTTTTT.

With respect to this clone: Other nucleotide sequences in the sample specify the same CDR3. The chain links TRBV5-4 to TRBJ2-3; 11 nucleotides match TRBD2. CDR1 and CDR2 (germline): SGHNT, YYREEE (reference sequence). The CDR3 is 15 residues long. V shed 0 bases, J shed 5 bases, and the junction held 2 bases outside the gene matches. CDR3 residues: CASSLGTSGRDTQYF. The CDR3 nucleotides are TGTGCCAGCAGCTTGGGTACTAGCGGGAGAGATACGCAGTATTTT.

The genes are TRBV7-9 and TRBJ2-1, with TRBD2 matching 11 bases. Germline-derived CDR1 and CDR2 are SEHNR and FQNEAQ (reference sequence). CDR3 length: 15 residues. Unmatched junction bases numbered 7, after V lost 5 bases and J lost 7 bases. The CDR3 region has the DNA TGTGCCAGCAGCCCCAAGGGGACTAGCGGAAATGAGCAGTTCTTC. Its protein is CASSPKGTSGNEQFF.

The gene calls are TRBV18 and TRBJ2-7; D may be TRBD2 (6 bases). CDR1 is KGHSH and CDR2 is LQKENI in the germline V gene. Trimming took off 0 bases at V and 0 bases at J, with 9 bases between the two ends. The CDR3 contains 15 residues. CDR3 amino acids: CASSPPRGISYEQYF. CDR3 DNA: TGTGCCAGCTCACCACCGCGCGGGATCTCCTACGAGCAGTACTTC.